This entry lists 14 T cell receptor beta chains sequenced from one sample in a study of blood T cell repertoires in COVID-19. Sequencing used immunoSEQ multiplex PCR; TCRdb keeps in-frame clones, though not all of them. The data hold approximately 300,000 clones, with under 95% observed a single time. The sample consisted of PBMCs or T cells enriched from blood (not recorded which). All receptors come from a woman in her twenties or thirties who had recovered from COVID-19.

The chain carries TRBV2 and TRBJ1-5; D might be TRBD1 (5 bases). This CDR3 region has 14 residues. The germline V gene encodes CDR1 SNHLY and CDR2 FYNNEI. The ends were cut back, 1 base at V and 4 bases at J, with 8 bases in the middle. CDR3 region: CASSEEKGNQPQHF. The CDR3 nucleotides are TGTGCCAGCAGTGAAGAAAAGGGGAATCAGCCCCAGCATTTT.

This clone was detected only once. The chain carries TRBV7-3 and TRBJ2-3, with 8 nucleotides matching TRBD2. V shed 1 base, J shed 3 bases, and the junction held 21 bases outside the gene matches. The CDR3 extends over 21 amino acids. Germline V gene sequence: CDR1 SGHTA, CDR2 FQGTGA. Here the CDR3 DNA reads TGTGCCAGCAGCTTAATTGTAGTTCATGTAACTAGCGGCGGCGGTACAGATACGCAGTATTTT. Translation: CASSLIVVHVTSGGGTDTQYF.

Regarding this clone: Within the sample, other DNA sequences also encode this same CDR3. The V call is TRBV12-3 or TRBV12-4, the J call TRBJ1-4; possible D gene TRBD1, 5 bases. The CDR3 is made up of 12 amino acids. Trimming took off 1 base at V and 8 bases at J, with 5 bases between the two ends. In DNA, the CDR3 is TGTGCCAGCAGTTTAGGGGGCGAAAAACTGTTTTTT. Translation gives CASSLGGEKLFF.

The V call is TRBV4-1, the J call TRBJ2-1, with 7 bases that match TRBD2. Looked up from germline, CDR1 is MGHRA and CDR2 is YSYEKL. J lost 7 bases, V lost 1 base, and 7 bases had no gene match. CDR3 size: 15 residues. CDR3 in amino acids: CASSQATGGGNEQFF. CDR3 nucleotides: TGCGCCAGCAGCCAAGCGACGGGGGGTGGGAATGAGCAGTTCTTC.

This chain uses TRBV7-9 with TRBJ2-5; 10 nucleotides match TRBD2. V gave up 6 bases and J gave up 2 bases; unmatched junction bases: 9. Per germline, CDR1 SEHNR and CDR2 FQNEAQ (reference sequence). The CDR3 contains 16 residues. CDR3 protein: CASRSTTSGRQETQYF. CDR3 sequence (DNA): TGTGCCAGCAGATCCACGACTAGCGGGCGGCAAGAGACCCAGTACTTC.

V and J are TRBV6-2 or TRBV6-3 and TRBJ1-5; D may be TRBD1 (6 bases). In germline, CDR1 is MNHEY, CDR2 SVGEGT. V dropped 6 bases and J dropped 4 bases, with 16 bases sitting between them. The CDR3 covers 15 residues. CDR3 amino acids: CASSLRQVINQPQHF. In DNA, the CDR3 is TGTGCCAGCAGCCTAAGACAGGTTATAAATCAGCCCCAGCATTTT.

This clone was counted once. The J gene is TRBJ2-7, the V gene TRBV5-5; 8 bases match TRBD1. Looked up from germline, CDR1 is SGHKS and CDR2 is YYEKEE (reference sequence). Unmatched junction bases numbered 4, after V lost 4 bases and J lost 4 bases. This CDR3 region has 13 residues. In DNA, the CDR3 is TGTGCCAGCAGCGAGGACAGGGTGTACGAGCAGTACTTC. This gives the protein CASSEDRVYEQYF.

V gene TRBV18 combines with J gene TRBJ1-4, with D possibly TRBD1 on 5 matching bases. Germline CDR1 reads KGHSH; CDR2 reads LQKENI. Trimming pared 2 bases from V and 8 bases from J, leaving 12 bases between. The CDR3 contains 14 residues. The CDR3 DNA reads as TGTGCCAGCTCACCAGGGGCTTCTGGGGAAAAACTGTTTTTT. It encodes CASSPGASGEKLFF.

This chain connects TRBV10-3 to TRBJ2-2; TRBD2 might be the D (6 bases). CDR1 is ENHRY, CDR2 SYGVKD, per germline. This CDR3 is 13 amino acids long. The V gene lost 4 bases and the J gene lost 4 bases, with 7 bases spanning the gap. The CDR3 region has the DNA TGTGCCATCAGTGTCGGGGGCACCGGGGAGCTGTTTTTT. Protein product: CAISVGGTGELFF.

V and J are TRBV10-3 and TRBJ1-1; D gene uncertain. The V and J ends lost 6 bases and 11 bases respectively, with 19 bases between them. Germline values: CDR1 ENHRY, CDR2 SYGVKD. This CDR3 has 13 residues. The CDR3, as DNA: TGTGCCATCAGCCGTGGACTGCTAGAGGTGGCTTTCTTT. The encoded protein is CAISRGLLEVAFF.

This chain joins TRBV7-9 and TRBJ1-6, with a weak D call TRBD1 (6 bases). Trimming left V 5 bases short and J 6 bases short, with 11 bases between. From germline, CDR1 is SEHNR and CDR2 FQNEAQ (reference sequence). The CDR3 runs 14 residues. The CDR3 nucleotides read TGTGCCAGCAGCCAGACAGGCCCTAATTCACCCCTCCACTTT. Protein product: CASSQTGPNSPLHF.

V is TRBV7-9 and J is TRBJ1-1, with D uncertain. V lost 5 bases and J 13 bases, leaving 26 bases between the germline ends. The V gene's germline CDR1 is SEHNR and CDR2 FQNEAQ (reference sequence). The CDR3 loop spans 15 amino acids. CDR3 nucleotides: TGTGCCAGCAGCCCCGTTACCCCAGGTAACCGAAGCCGTTTCTTT. It translates to CASSPVTPGNRSRFF.

The gene calls are TRBV29-1 and TRBJ2-1; D possibly corresponds to TRBD2 (7 bases). This CDR3 spans 17 amino acids. V lost 4 bases and J lost 8, with 27 bases in between. From germline, CDR1 is SQVTM and CDR2 ANQGSEA. The CDR3 DNA follows: TGCAGCGTTGGGAGGACAGCGAACTTTATGGCGGGAGATGAGCAGTTCTTC. It translates to CSVGRTANFMAGDEQFF.

The chain carries TRBV28 and TRBJ2-7; 9 nucleotides align to TRBD1. From germline, CDR1 is MDHEN and CDR2 SYDVKM. The CDR3 is 14 amino acids. With 8 bases clipped from V and 4 bases from J, the junction kept 9 bases outside the gene matches. CDR3 nucleotides: TGTGCCAGCCACAGACCGGGACAGGGTTACGAGCAGTACTTC. It yields the protein CASHRPGQGYEQYF.